One T cell receptor (beta chain) is described in this entry. The antigen is unknown. Treatment in this sample: oral pan-JAK inhibitor, 5-10 mg twice daily. RNA was isolated and reverse transcribed to cDNA, the sequencing template. Profiled with immunoSEQ multiplex PCR; TCRdb holds only in-frame clones, not every one. The sample shows 150,000 to 200,000 clones, roughly 50% of them seen only once. The sample belongs to a study of CD8+ T cells in alopecia areata. Overall study context: A 6-month period off drug followed tofacitinib, which lasted 6 to 18 months. Study results and limitations: Whether baseline CD8+ expansion is linked to response remains uncertain, given a single nonresponder. Lesional tissue from the scalp (especially in alopecia totalis/universalis) showed higher clonality than normal scalp.

This sample comprised CD4+ T cells sorted from blood, obtained between weeks 55 and 65, from a patient treated with tofacitinib. The receptor's source is a human donor with alopecia areata.

The CDR3 DNA follows: TGCAGCGTGGGGAGGACAGGCCGCTCCTACGAGCAGTACTTC. Amino acids: CSVGRTGRSYEQYF. The rearrangement joins TRBV29-1 to TRBJ2-7, with D possibly matching TRBD1 (7 bases). Germline V CDR1 and CDR2: SQVTM, ANQGSEA. The V end lost 6 bases, the J end lost 0 bases, and 15 bases lay between the germline ends. The CDR3 runs to 14 residues.